The subject of this entry is one T cell receptor (beta chain). Antigen specificity is unknown. Germline is not matched at one junction end, which may reflect a read error. Here immunoSEQ multiplex PCR was the method, and the copy in TCRdb shows in-frame clones only, minus some. The top ten hold over 0.95% of the sample, which has roughly 76,000 clones, 84% seen once. This specimen belongs to a study of OX40 agonist ivuxolimab in advanced cancers. Study-level findings and limits: Clones of CD4+ and CD8+ blood T cells grew by week 6 at doses of 0.1 to 3.0 mg/kg.

Germline CDR1 SSHAT, CDR2 FNYEAQ (reference sequence). This CDR3 comprises 15 residues. The chain joins TRBV7-7 to TRBJ2-1; TRBD1 aligns across 10 bases. Sample: CD4+ or CD8+ T cells sorted from blood, taken in a trial of the OX40 agonist ivuxolimab. The receptor comes from an adult with an advanced solid tumor such as melanoma, head and neck, liver or kidney cancer. CDR3 in DNA: TGTGCTAGCAGCTTGGGACAGGGGTCCTACAATGAGCAGTTCTTC. This translates into CASSLGQGSYNEQFF.